Shown below are 8 T cell receptor beta chains from a single sample sequenced in a study of T cell responses to AZD1222 COVID-19 vaccine. The method was immunoSEQ multiplex PCR; TCRdb's version includes in-frame clones alone and lacks a portion of them. Here the sample spans 180,000 or so clones, around 90% being singletons. The specimen was peripheral blood, collected 28 days after the second AZD1222 dose. The receptor source for this set is an adult who received the AZD1222 COVID-19 vaccine.

The chain joins TRBV3-1 (or the pseudogene TRBV3-2) to TRBJ2-7, with a possible D match to TRBD1 (6 bases). Germline CDR1 reads LGHDT; CDR2 reads YNNKEL (reference sequence). Trimming cost V 0 bases and J 2 bases, with 14 bases left between them. This CDR3 comprises 16 residues. The CDR3 region is CASSQEGAEVPYEQYF. CDR3 in DNA: TGTGCCAGCAGCCAAGAGGGGGCCGAGGTTCCCTACGAGCAGTACTTC.

The V call is TRBV28, the J call TRBJ2-2; 11 positions match TRBD1. The CDR3 totals 16 residues. Per germline, CDR1 MDHEN and CDR2 SYDVKM. V was pared by 3 bases and J by 5 bases, with 5 bases of the junction left unmatched. The CDR3 nucleotides are TGTGCCAGCAGTTTCGGTGGGACAGGGGGGACCGGGGAGCTGTTTTTT. This codes for CASSFGGTGGTGELFF.

The rearrangement joins TRBV28 to TRBJ1-4; D gene ambiguous. This CDR3 has 14 amino acids. Germline V gene data show CDR1 as MDHEN and CDR2 as SYDVKM. Deletions cut 2 bases from V and 8 bases from J, with 12 bases between. CDR3 in amino acids: CASSLPISGEKLFF. The CDR3 nucleotides read TGTGCCAGCAGTTTACCAATTTCGGGGGAAAAACTGTTTTTT.

This chain links TRBV6-5 with TRBJ2-3; 10 nucleotides align to TRBD1. Trimming removed 7 bases from V and 6 bases from J; junction bases left unmatched: 10. CDR1 is MNHEY, CDR2 SVGAGI, per germline. This CDR3 is built from 15 residues. CDR3 DNA: TGTGCCAGCACCCCGGCGGGACAGGGGATCGATACGCAGTATTTT. Protein product: CASTPAGQGIDTQYF.

This chain joins TRBV29-1 and TRBJ1-2, with no clear D. Germline V gives CDR1 SQVTM, CDR2 ANQGSEA. V gave up 3 bases and J gave up 7 bases, with 9 bases separating them. The CDR3 has 11 residues. The CDR3 DNA follows: TGCAGCGTTGAGGTTTATTCTGGCTACACCTTC. Translation gives CSVEVYSGYTF.

V and J are TRBV19 and TRBJ1-2; D remains ambiguous. Germline V gene data show CDR1 as LNHDA and CDR2 as SQIVND (reference sequence). The CDR3 length is 15 residues. The ends were cut back, 9 bases at V and 0 bases at J, with 17 bases in the middle. The CDR3 here is CASHTAVTSNYGYTF. For the CDR3, the DNA is TGTGCCAGCCACACGGCCGTCACCTCTAACTATGGCTACACCTTC.

The chain employs TRBV15 and TRBJ2-7, with 7 bases lining up with TRBD1. CDR1 is LNHNV and CDR2 is YYDKDF in the germline V gene (reference sequence). The V and J ends lost 2 bases and 5 bases, in that order; junction bases with no gene match: 9. CDR3 size: 15 residues. CDR3 residues: CATSRSTGAVDEQYF. CDR3 nucleotides: TGTGCCACCAGCAGAAGCACAGGGGCCGTCGACGAGCAGTACTTC. The entire variable domain, with the rest obtained from reference TRBV15 and TRBJ2-7, is as follows: DAMVIQNPRYQVTQFGKPVTLSCSQTLNHNVMYWYQQKSSQAPKLLFHYYDKDFNNEADTPDNFQSRRPNTSFCFLDIRSPGLGDTAMYLCATSRSTGAVDEQYFGPGTRLTVT.

The V gene is TRBV2, the J gene TRBJ2-3; D ambiguous. CDR1 and CDR2 (germline): SNHLY, FYNNEI. The CDR3 has 12 residues. V was pared by 9 bases and J by 1 base, with 8 bases between. Written as DNA, the CDR3 is TGTGCCAGTGGGAAGGGCACAGATACGCAGTATTTT. Protein product: CASGKGTDTQYF.